The present T cell receptor beta chain was sequenced within a study of T cell repertoires in ileal Crohn's disease. Generated by immunoSEQ multiplex PCR, the TCRdb table keeps only in-frame clones and is missing some. This sample has 17,000 or so clones, with 80% to 90% found just once. This clone has a handful of counts. Germline values: CDR1 MNHNS, CDR2 SASEGT. The CDR3 covers 14 residues. Input material: ileal tissue. This sequence joins TRBV6-1 and TRBJ2-3, with no clear D. The DNA end lines up better with TRBJ1-5; the J call may be wrong. This TCR was sampled from an adult with Crohn's disease. CDR3 nucleotides: TGTGCCAGCAGGGATCTTGGGCGTTCGGATACGCAGCATTTT. Translation: CASRDLGRSDTQHF.